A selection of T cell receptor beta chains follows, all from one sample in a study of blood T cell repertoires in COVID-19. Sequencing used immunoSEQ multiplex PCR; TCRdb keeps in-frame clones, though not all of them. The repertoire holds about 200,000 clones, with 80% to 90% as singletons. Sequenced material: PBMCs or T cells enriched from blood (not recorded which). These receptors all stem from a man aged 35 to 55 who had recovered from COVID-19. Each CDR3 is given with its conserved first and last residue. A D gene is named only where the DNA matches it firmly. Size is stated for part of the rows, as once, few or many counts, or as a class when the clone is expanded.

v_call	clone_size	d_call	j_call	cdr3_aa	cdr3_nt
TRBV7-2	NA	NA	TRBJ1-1	CASILGGHTEAFF	TGTGCCAGCATCCTTGGCGGGCACACTGAAGCTTTCTTT
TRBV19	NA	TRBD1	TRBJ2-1	CASSSYRGQGQFF	TGTGCCAGTAGTTCCTACAGGGGGCAAGGGCAGTTCTTC
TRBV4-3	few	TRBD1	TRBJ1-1	CASSPRDGTGGQSTEAFF	TGCGCCAGCAGCCCCCGGGATGGGACAGGGGGCCAGAGCACTGAAGCTTTCTTT
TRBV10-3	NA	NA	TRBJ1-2	CAISESPRDYGYTF	TGTGCCATCAGTGAGTCGCCCAGGGACTATGGCTACACCTTC
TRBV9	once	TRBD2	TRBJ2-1	CASSVEGATSDEQFF	TGTGCCAGCAGCGTAGAGGGTGCGACTAGCGATGAGCAGTTCTTC
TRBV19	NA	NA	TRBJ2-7	CASSTSQGAEQYF	TGTGCCAGTAGTACATCACAGGGTGCCGAGCAGTACTTC
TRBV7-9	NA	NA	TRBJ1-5	CASSLGAAWSNQPQHF	TGTGCCAGCAGCTTAGGGGCAGCATGGAGCAATCAGCCCCAGCATTTT
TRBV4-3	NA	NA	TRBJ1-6	CASSQAPYSPLHF	TGCGCCAGCAGCCAAGCCCCCTATTCACCCCTCCACTTT
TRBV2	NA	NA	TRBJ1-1	CASWRGGTEAFF	TGTGCCAGCTGGAGAGGGGGCACTGAAGCTTTCTTT
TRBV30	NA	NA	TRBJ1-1	CAWSATPGGTEAFF	TGTGCCTGGAGTGCAACCCCGGGGGGGACTGAAGCTTTCTTT
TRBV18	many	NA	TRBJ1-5	CASSPRGGREPQHF	TGTGCCAGCTCACCACGGGGGGGTAGGGAGCCCCAGCATTTT
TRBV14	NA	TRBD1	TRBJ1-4	CASSVTGVDEKLFF	TGTGCCAGCAGCGTAACAGGGGTAGATGAAAAACTGTTTTTT
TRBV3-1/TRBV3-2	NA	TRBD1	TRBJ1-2	CASSQDQGAYYGYTF	TGTGCCAGCAGCCAAGATCAGGGGGCTTACTATGGCTACACCTTC
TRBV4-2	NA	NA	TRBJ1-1	CASSQVGHLYTEAFF	TGTGCCAGCAGCCAAGTTGGGCACCTCTACACTGAAGCTTTCTTT
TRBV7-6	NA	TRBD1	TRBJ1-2	CASSPDRNYGYTF	TGTGCCAGCAGCCCGGACAGGAACTATGGCTACACCTTC
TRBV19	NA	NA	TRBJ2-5	CASTDWSQETQYF	TGTGCCAGCACCGACTGGTCACAAGAGACCCAGTACTTC
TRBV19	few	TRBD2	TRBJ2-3	CASSFSRLAGGDTQYF	TGTGCCAGTAGTTTTTCCCGACTAGCGGGAGGTGATACGCAGTATTTT
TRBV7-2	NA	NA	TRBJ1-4	CASSPTAQNEKLFF	TGTGCCAGCAGCCCGACAGCGCAAAATGAAAAACTGTTTTTT
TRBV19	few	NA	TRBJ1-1	CASATLPGTEAFF	TGTGCCAGCGCCACACTCCCAGGGACTGAAGCTTTCTTT
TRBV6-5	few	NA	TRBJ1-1	CASSYSPGNTEAFF	TGTGCCAGCAGTTACTCGCCCGGGAACACTGAAGCTTTCTTT
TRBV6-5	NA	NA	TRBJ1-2	CASYQGLGTGYTF	TGTGCCAGCTATCAGGGGCTCGGCACCGGCTACACCTTC
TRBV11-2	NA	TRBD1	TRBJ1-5	CASSSRLGQGGYSNQPQHF	TGTGCCAGCAGCTCCCGGTTGGGACAGGGAGGGTATAGCAATCAGCCCCAGCATTTT
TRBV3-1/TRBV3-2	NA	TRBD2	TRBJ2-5	CASSQVASGSYRVEETQYF	TGTGCCAGCAGCCAAGTCGCTAGCGGGAGCTATAGGGTAGAAGAGACCCAGTACTTC
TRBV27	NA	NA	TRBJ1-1	CASSLSSTVTEAFF	TGTGCCAGCAGTTTATCTAGTACGGTCACTGAAGCTTTCTTT
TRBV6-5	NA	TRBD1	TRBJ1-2	CASSYSRQGENYGYTF	TGTGCCAGCAGTTACTCGAGACAGGGGGAAAACTATGGCTACACCTTC
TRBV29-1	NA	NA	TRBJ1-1	CSVEVLQGDTEAFF	TGCAGCGTTGAAGTGTTACAGGGAGACACTGAAGCTTTCTTT
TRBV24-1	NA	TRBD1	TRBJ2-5	CATSDTTDRGLGETQYF	TGTGCCACCAGTGATACAACCGACAGGGGTCTGGGGGAGACCCAGTACTTC
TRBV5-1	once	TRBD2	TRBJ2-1	CASSLGLAGAGEQFF	TGCGCCAGCAGCTTGGGACTAGCGGGAGCGGGTGAGCAGTTCTTC
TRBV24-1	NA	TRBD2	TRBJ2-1	CATGLAGRPAFF	TGTGCCACGGGACTAGCGGGGCGCCCAGCGTTCTTC
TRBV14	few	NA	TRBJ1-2	CASSRHQGYGYTF	TGTGCCAGCAGCCGACACCAGGGGTATGGCTACACCTTC
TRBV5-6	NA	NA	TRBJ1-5	CASSSVGGNQPQHF	TGTGCCAGCAGCTCAGTAGGGGGAAATCAGCCCCAGCATTTT
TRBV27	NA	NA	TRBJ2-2	CASSYFSTGELFF	TGTGCCAGCAGTTATTTCAGTACCGGGGAGCTGTTTTTT
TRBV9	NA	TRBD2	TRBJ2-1	CASSGPRESYNEQFF	TGTGCCAGCAGCGGGCCGCGGGAGAGCTACAATGAGCAGTTCTTC
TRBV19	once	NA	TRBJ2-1	CASSIDGAPLFF	TGTGCCAGTAGTATAGATGGGGCCCCCCTGTTCTTC
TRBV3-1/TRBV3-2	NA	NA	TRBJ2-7	CASSPWGGRSSYEQYF	TGTGCCAGCAGCCCCTGGGGCGGCCGGAGCTCCTACGAGCAGTACTTC
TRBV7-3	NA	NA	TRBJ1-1	CASSLVPAEAFF	TGTGCCAGCAGCTTAGTTCCAGCTGAAGCTTTCTTT
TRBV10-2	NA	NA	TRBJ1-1	CASRRGNTEAFF	TGCGCCAGCCGGCGGGGGAACACTGAAGCTTTCTTT
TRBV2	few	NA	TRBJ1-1	CASTPGYTEAFF	TGTGCCAGCACCCCGGGGTACACTGAAGCTTTCTTT
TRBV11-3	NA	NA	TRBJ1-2	CASSLSWSYGYTF	TGTGCCAGCAGCTTATCTTGGAGCTATGGCTACACCTTC
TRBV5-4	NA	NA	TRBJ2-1	CASTSGGGDYNEQFF	TGTGCCAGCACCTCTGGGGGAGGAGACTACAATGAGCAGTTCTTC
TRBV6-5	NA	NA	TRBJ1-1	CASTGYTEAFF	TGTGCCAGCACAGGTTACACTGAAGCTTTCTTT
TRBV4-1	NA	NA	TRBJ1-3	CASSQDVQAHFSGNTIYF	TGCGCCAGCAGCCAAGACGTCCAGGCCCATTTCTCTGGAAACACCATATATTTT
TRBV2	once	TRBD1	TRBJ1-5	CASSYRTGGSNQPQHF	TGTGCCAGCAGTTACCGGACAGGGGGGAGCAATCAGCCCCAGCATTTT
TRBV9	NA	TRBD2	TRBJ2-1	CASSVETSGFPYNEQFF	TGTGCCAGCAGCGTAGAGACTAGCGGGTTCCCCTACAATGAGCAGTTCTTC
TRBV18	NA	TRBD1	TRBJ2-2	CASSPPGQGGTGELFF	TGTGCCAGCTCACCACCGGGACAGGGAGGAACCGGGGAGCTGTTTTTT
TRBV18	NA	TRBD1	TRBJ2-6	CASSPQGASGANVLTF	TGTGCCAGCTCACCACAGGGGGCCAGTGGGGCCAACGTCCTGACTTTC
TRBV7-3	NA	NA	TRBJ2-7	CASSPNPRSDEQYF	TGTGCCAGCAGCCCCAACCCACGGTCGGACGAGCAGTACTTC
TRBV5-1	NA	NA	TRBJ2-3	CASSLARLGDTQYF	TGCGCCAGCAGCTTGGCCAGACTCGGAGATACGCAGTATTTT
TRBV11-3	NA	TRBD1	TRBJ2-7	CASSPPDRGEQYF	TGTGCCAGCAGCCCCCCGGACAGGGGCGAGCAGTACTTC
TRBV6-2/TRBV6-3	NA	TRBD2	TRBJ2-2	CASSFPKREGRMVFF	TGTGCCAGCAGTTTCCCCAAGCGGGAGGGCCGGATGGTGTTTTTT